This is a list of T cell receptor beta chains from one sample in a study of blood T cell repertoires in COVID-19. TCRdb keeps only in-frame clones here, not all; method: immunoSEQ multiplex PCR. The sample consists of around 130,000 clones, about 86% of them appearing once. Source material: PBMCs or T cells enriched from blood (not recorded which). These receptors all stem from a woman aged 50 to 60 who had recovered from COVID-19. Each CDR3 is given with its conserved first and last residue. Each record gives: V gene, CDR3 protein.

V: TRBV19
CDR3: CASSTTPTGGGYTF

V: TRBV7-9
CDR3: CASSLGLPLAPQHF

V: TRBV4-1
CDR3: CASSQEGIGVPRSYGYTF

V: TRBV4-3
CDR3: CASSQDRSGANVLTF

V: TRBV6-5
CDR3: CASAGLGDWQPQHF

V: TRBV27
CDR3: CASSLWGDRVNTEAFF

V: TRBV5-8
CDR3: CASSTGVRSYNEQFF

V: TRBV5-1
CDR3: CASRTTGDSYNEQFF

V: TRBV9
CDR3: CASSGQGFPEAFF

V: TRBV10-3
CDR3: CAIRPALLAGDDNEQFF

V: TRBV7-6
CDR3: CASSLALGANTGELFF

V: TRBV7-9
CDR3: CASRKDRNYGYTF

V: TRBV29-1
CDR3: CSVALETGWLEQYF

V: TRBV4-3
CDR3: CASSQDWTVSTRDTQYF

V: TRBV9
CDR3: CASSQLAGSNTGELFF

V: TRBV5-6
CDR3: CASSWGQGAYEQYF

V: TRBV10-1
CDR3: CASSDPGQAGELFF

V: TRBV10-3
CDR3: CAISRVRDEQYF

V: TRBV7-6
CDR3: CASSFGGQAEKLFF

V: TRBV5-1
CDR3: CASSVGTGDNYEQYF

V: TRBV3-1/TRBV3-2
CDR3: CASSQERWYGYTF

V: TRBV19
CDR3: CASKGLISGNTIYF

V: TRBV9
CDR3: CASSVEGTGGPEQYF

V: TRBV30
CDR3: CAWSFQGGGYTF

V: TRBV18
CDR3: CASSPLAGVQETQYF

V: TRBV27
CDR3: CASGERGGVDTQYF

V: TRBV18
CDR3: CASSPRDRGLRLFF

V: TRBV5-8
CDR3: CASSLDVGQQETQYF

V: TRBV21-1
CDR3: CASSATSGETQYF

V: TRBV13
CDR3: CASSPGGRGSGNTIYF

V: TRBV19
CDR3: CASSILGLGNYGYTF

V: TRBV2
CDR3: CASSLQGTEAFF

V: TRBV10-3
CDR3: CAISKDRGSYNEQFF

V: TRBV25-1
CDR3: CASSEWGQNTQYF

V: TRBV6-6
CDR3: CASSLSDNSYEQYF

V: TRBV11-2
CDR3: CASSSLDRGLSGANVLTF

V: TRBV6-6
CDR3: CASSPASRGGLDEQFF